These 9 T cell receptor beta chains came from one sample sequenced in a study of OX40 agonist ivuxolimab in advanced cancers. Receptor amplification or capture employed the immunoSEQ multiplex PCR assay. TCRdb obtained this table from immuneACCESS and retained in-frame rearrangements with V and J assigned. These tables miss some clones; where compared with another copy, unresolved V genes account for less than half of the shortfall, and the remainder is unexplained. The sample profile shows 65,000 to 100,000 clones; approximately 86% of them were found once. Of the sample, about 0.78% falls within the top ten clones. Sample: CD4+ or CD8+ T cells sorted from blood, taken in a trial of the OX40 agonist ivuxolimab. These receptors all come from an adult with an advanced solid tumor such as melanoma, head and neck, liver or kidney cancer.

This clone turned up a few times. This CDR3 is CASSLGRGGGYTF. In nucleotides, the CDR3 is TGTGCCAGCAGCTTAGGCAGGGGAGGAGGCTACACCTTC. The rearrangement uses TRBV7-6 and TRBJ1-2, with D perhaps TRBD1 (6 bases). Germline assignment: CDR1 SGHVS and CDR2 FNYEAQ. CDR3 length: 13 amino acids. Trimming took off 1 base at V and 8 bases at J, with 11 bases between the two ends.

Turning to this clone: One junction end disagrees with the germline gene, perhaps due to a read error. Other DNA variants within this sample encode the same CDR3. The chain combines TRBV28 with TRBJ1-4, with D possibly matching TRBD1 (5 bases). Germline CDR1 and CDR2: MDHEN and SYDVKM. This CDR3 spans 13 amino acids. The CDR3 is CASTLGAASGLFF. CDR3 DNA: TGTGCTAGCACCCTTGGGGCGGCGAGTGGGCTGTTTTTT.

The CDR3: CASSRDRAGYGYTF. CDR3 sequence (DNA): TGCGCCAGCAGCAGGGACAGGGCCGGGTATGGCTACACCTTC. The rearrangement uses TRBV5-1 and TRBJ1-2; 9 bases fit TRBD1. V lost 4 bases and J lost 5; bases outside the gene matches: 6. Germline CDR1 is SGHRS and CDR2 is YFSETQ. This CDR3 is 14 amino acids long.

The chain combines TRBV7-2 with TRBJ2-1, with D maybe TRBD2 (6 bases). The V gene's germline CDR1 is SGHTA and CDR2 FQGNSA. V lost 6 bases and J 8 bases, leaving 20 bases between the germline ends. This CDR3 has 15 residues. In DNA, the CDR3 is TGTGCCAGCAGATTCCAACCTGGCGGGATGGATGAGCAGTTCTTC. Its protein is CASRFQPGGMDEQFF.

In its sample, this clone was seen a few times. The gene calls are TRBV2 and TRBJ2-5, with 12 bases aligning to TRBD2. This CDR3 is 17 amino acids long. The V gene's germline CDR1 is SNHLY and CDR2 FYNNEI. J was trimmed by 5 bases and V by 4 bases; bases with no gene match: 11. Here the CDR3 reads CASSGGATSGRWETQYF. CDR3 in DNA: TGTGCCAGCAGTGGGGGGGCTACTAGCGGGAGGTGGGAGACCCAGTACTTC.

The chain recombines TRBV5-1 with TRBJ2-7, with D perhaps TRBD1 (6 bases). Germline loops: CDR1 SGHRS, CDR2 YFSETQ. The length of the CDR3 is 12 residues. Trimming removed 3 bases at V and 6 bases at J, with 10 bases between. CDR3 protein: CASSSTGIEQYF. As DNA, the CDR3 is TGCGCCAGCAGCTCCACAGGGATCGAGCAGTACTTC.

The chain links TRBV29-1 to TRBJ2-1, with a possible D match to TRBD2 (6 bases). The germline V gene encodes CDR1 SQVTM and CDR2 ANQGSEA. The CDR3 runs to 12 residues. Trimming took off 4 bases at V and 4 bases at J, with 8 bases between the two ends. The DNA of the CDR3 is TGCAGCGTTGGGGACTTGTACAATGAGCAGTTCTTC. Its translation is CSVGDLYNEQFF.

The rearrangement links TRBV6-1 to TRBJ1-2, with a possible D match to TRBD1 (6 bases). CDR3 length: 13 amino acids. V was trimmed by 3 bases and J by 4 bases, leaving 9 bases between them. From germline, CDR1 is MNHNS and CDR2 SASEGT. CDR3 nucleotides: TGTGCCAGCAGTGATACAGGGATCTATGGCTACACCTTC. Translated, it gives CASSDTGIYGYTF.

The chain is built from TRBV15 and TRBJ2-1, with D possibly being TRBD1 (5 bases). The CDR3 extends over 13 amino acids. With 8 bases removed from V and 6 bases from J, the gap between germline ends came to 14 bases. Germline CDR1 reads LNHNV; CDR2 reads YYDKDF (reference sequence). The CDR3 nucleotides read TGTGCCACCGGGGCAGGGATATCCAATGAGCAGTTCTTC. Protein sequence: CATGAGISNEQFF.